This T cell receptor beta chain derives from a study of OX40 agonist ivuxolimab in advanced cancers. The CDR3 extends over 16 amino acids. V was shortened by 7 bases and J by 2 bases, with 18 bases between the two germline ends. The germline gives CDR1 MNHEY, CDR2 SMNVEV (reference sequence). Measured with immunoSEQ multiplex PCR; TCRdb has only the in-frame clones, and not every one. The data show about 130,000 clones, approximately 90% seen once. The specimen comprised CD4+ or CD8+ T cells sorted from blood, sampled in a trial of the OX40 agonist ivuxolimab. This receptor was obtained from an adult with an advanced solid tumor such as melanoma, head and neck, liver or kidney cancer. The J gene is TRBJ1-5, the V gene TRBV27; TRBD1 is a possible D gene (5 bases). CDR3 amino acids: CASNREGTAGNQPQHF. The CDR3, as DNA: TGTGCCAGCAATAGGGAGGGGACCGCGGGCAATCAGCCCCAGCATTTT.